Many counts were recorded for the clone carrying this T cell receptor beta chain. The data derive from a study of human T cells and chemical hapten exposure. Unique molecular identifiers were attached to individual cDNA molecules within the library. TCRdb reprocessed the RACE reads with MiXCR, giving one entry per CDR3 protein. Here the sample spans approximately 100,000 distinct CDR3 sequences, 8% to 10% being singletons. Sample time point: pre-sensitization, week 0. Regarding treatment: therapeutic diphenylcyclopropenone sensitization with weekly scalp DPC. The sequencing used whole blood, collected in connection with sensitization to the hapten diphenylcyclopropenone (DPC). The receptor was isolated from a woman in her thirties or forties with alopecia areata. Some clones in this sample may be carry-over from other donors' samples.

The CDR3 nucleotides are TGCAGTGCTAGAGATGGGATTAGCGGGCGCGAGCAGTACTTC. This sequence encodes CSARDGISGREQYF. The J gene is TRBJ2-7, the V gene TRBV20-1, with 7 bases aligning to TRBD2. Germline V CDR1 and CDR2: DFQATT, SNEGSKA (reference sequence). With V trimmed by 0 bases and J by 6 bases, 8 bases remained unmatched. CDR3 length: 14 residues.